Listed below are T cell receptor beta chains from one sample, sequenced in a study of blood T cell repertoires in COVID-19. Produced via immunoSEQ multiplex PCR; TCRdb's table is partial and in-frame only. The sample records some 100,000 clones, more than 75% being singletons. The sequenced sample consisted of peripheral blood. Receptors were obtained from a woman in her thirties with acute or convalescent COVID-19. Each CDR3 is given with its conserved first and last residue. Some rows have no size entry. The others give once, few or many, or a class for an expanded clone.

v_call	clone_size	j_call	cdr3_aa
TRBV2	.	TRBJ1-1	CASSEASGQGTAFF
TRBV6-5	.	TRBJ1-1	CATREGISGGAEAFF
TRBV4-2	.	TRBJ2-3	CASSQEAGGGAKDTQYF
TRBV20-1	.	TRBJ1-1	CSAPRVPEAFF
TRBV28	few	TRBJ1-1	CASSLSQGGAEAFF
TRBV9	.	TRBJ1-6	CASSVAPGGGSPLHF
TRBV12-3/TRBV12-4	.	TRBJ2-3	CAAAVSSTDTQYF
TRBV6-1	.	TRBJ1-4	CASSDGGDGEKLFF
TRBV30	.	TRBJ1-3	CAWSVLVGSSGNTIYF
TRBV7-8	.	TRBJ2-1	CASSTRDREEQFF
TRBV5-1	once	TRBJ1-2	CATPRGGGAYGYTF
TRBV5-1	.	TRBJ1-1	CASSLVRNTEAFF
TRBV6-4	.	TRBJ1-1	CASSDSASPGTEAFF
TRBV30	.	TRBJ1-2	CAWTGSNYGYTF
TRBV18	few	TRBJ2-3	CASSPPGASTDTQYF
TRBV28	.	TRBJ2-1	CASSLTASSYNEQFF
TRBV6-4	.	TRBJ1-2	CASSDSGLGPYGYTF
TRBV4-1	.	TRBJ1-2	CASSQTNNYGYTF
TRBV7-9	.	TRBJ2-3	CASSSAADTQYF
TRBV6-5	.	TRBJ1-5	CASTGIFSNQPQHF
TRBV5-6	few	TRBJ1-6	CASSLGRGRPVGHF
TRBV28	.	TRBJ2-7	CASSLGSRGGSDEQYF
TRBV5-6	.	TRBJ2-7	CASSLGPGQGYEQYF
TRBV5-1	.	TRBJ1-1	CASSLESPTGEQAFF
TRBV30	.	TRBJ1-1	CAWTGGGPEAFF
TRBV27	once	TRBJ2-1	CASSSLAAGPHNEQFF
TRBV6-5	.	TRBJ2-2	CATNQGETGELFF
TRBV30	.	TRBJ1-5	CAWSGGQGDQPQHF
TRBV4-2	once	TRBJ1-4	CASSQAQGSGPGNEKLFF
TRBV7-2	.	TRBJ1-1	CASSQWTGAGNTEAFF
TRBV5-5	.	TRBJ1-4	CASSLWGGNNEKLFF
TRBV30	.	TRBJ2-7	CAWSKGRREQYF
TRBV9	.	TRBJ2-2	CASSARLALGDPGELFF
TRBV19	.	TRBJ2-7	CASSRAGTGFPEQYF
TRBV5-1	.	TRBJ2-7	CASSLAGEGLALTYEQYF
TRBV28	.	TRBJ1-2	CASSSSTGLVSYGYTF
TRBV12-3/TRBV12-4	.	TRBJ2-7	CASSFRGTDEQYF
TRBV10-2	.	TRBJ1-1	CASSLTPDRSEAFF
TRBV10-1	.	TRBJ1-6	CASSESTGLPLHF
TRBV11-2	.	TRBJ2-7	CASSSIAGGRYEQYF
TRBV24-1	.	TRBJ2-3	CATSDTGTGGGDTQYF
TRBV7-3	once	TRBJ2-2	CASSLNIAGELFF
TRBV29-1	.	TRBJ1-2	CSVSRGFTNYGYTF
TRBV5-8	.	TRBJ2-4	CASSPTSGGIQYF
TRBV19	.	TRBJ2-4	CASSIGAGKNIQYF
TRBV10-3	.	TRBJ1-2	CAIRTGSPGTDGYTF
TRBV29-1	.	TRBJ2-7	CSVTGFGEQYF
TRBV4-1	.	TRBJ2-7	CASSQEQGTYEQYF
TRBV7-8	.	TRBJ2-7	CASSFDRHYEQYF
TRBV2	.	TRBJ1-5	CASTGIRDRGSNQPQHF
TRBV15	once	TRBJ2-5	CATSREQGARETQYF
TRBV3-1/TRBV3-2	.	TRBJ1-1	CASSWDKNTEAFF
TRBV18	.	TRBJ2-2	CASSQIRDRGTGELFF
TRBV3-1/TRBV3-2	.	TRBJ2-7	CASSQGSGYPRYF
TRBV18	.	TRBJ1-1	CASSPRGLTEAFF
TRBV19	.	TRBJ1-2	CASSIDGQATNYGYTF
TRBV29-1	.	TRBJ1-1	CSVGSTEAFF
TRBV4-2	.	TRBJ2-7	CASSPFPQGAQNEQYF
TRBV15	.	TRBJ1-1	CATSRVSDRDTEAFF
TRBV7-3	.	TRBJ1-1	CASSLGGGVGTEAFF